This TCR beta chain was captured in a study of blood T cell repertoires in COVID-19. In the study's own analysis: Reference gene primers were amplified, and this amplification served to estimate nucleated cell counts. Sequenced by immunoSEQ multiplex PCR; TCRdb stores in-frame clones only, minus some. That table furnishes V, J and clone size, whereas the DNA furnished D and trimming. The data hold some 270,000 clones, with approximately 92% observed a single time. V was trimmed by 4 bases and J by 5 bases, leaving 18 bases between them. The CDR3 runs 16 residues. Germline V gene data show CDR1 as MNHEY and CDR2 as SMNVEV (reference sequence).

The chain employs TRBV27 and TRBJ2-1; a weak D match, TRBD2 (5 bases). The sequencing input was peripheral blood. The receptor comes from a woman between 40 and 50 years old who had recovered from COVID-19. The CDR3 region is CASSSLGPGIHNEQFF. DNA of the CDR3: TGTGCCAGCAGTTCGCTAGGTCCCGGGATTCACAATGAGCAGTTCTTC.